A selection of T cell receptor beta chains follows, all from one sample in a study of T-cell reconstitution after alpha-beta-depleted transplantation in children. TCRdb passed the PCR reads through MiXCR, listing each CDR3 protein once. This sample carries roughly 150,000 distinct CDR3 sequences, 11% of them seen once, and the ten largest clones take 13%. This specimen consisted of PBMCs, obtained before TCRalphabeta/CD19-depleted stem cell transplant. The receptors come from a boy between 2 and 10 years old with acute myeloid leukemia, due to receive a stem cell transplant. CDR3s include the opening cysteine and the closing phenylalanine or tryptophan.

cdr3_aa	v_call	j_call
CASTPDRGFGYGYTF	TRBV2	TRBJ1-2
CASSPPPAGVGYTF	TRBV7-3	TRBJ1-2
CASSLVEGSVYEQYF	TRBV5-5	TRBJ2-7
CASSSKARETQYF	TRBV5-1	TRBJ2-5
CSAKRFGSRGEETQYF	TRBV20-1	TRBJ2-5
CASSLGWPDYVAGDADTQYF	TRBV5-1	TRBJ2-3
CASSFAGQALYGYTF	TRBV28	TRBJ1-2
CASSLIGEQFF	TRBV5-1	TRBJ2-1
CASSPPGVEAFF	TRBV5-1	TRBJ1-1
CASSYGGNGNPESFF	TRBV28	TRBJ1-1
CASSLFQRGATDTQYF	TRBV5-1	TRBJ2-3
CASSSSWGTANNEQFF	TRBV5-5	TRBJ2-1
CASSSLPRGMGYNEQFF	TRBV4-1	TRBJ2-1
CASSQGQGSNQPQHF	TRBV4-1	TRBJ1-5
CSARDDLQGGETQYF	TRBV20-1	TRBJ2-5
CASSLAPAGEVDTQYF	TRBV5-1	TRBJ2-3
CASSQKNRDKNSPLHF	TRBV4-1	TRBJ1-6
CASSLGTGTYEQYF	TRBV7-2	TRBJ2-7
CASSQAGGYFEQFF	TRBV3-1	TRBJ2-1
CASSYRPNEQFF	TRBV14	TRBJ2-1
CAGRTSGSLEQFF	TRBV5-6	TRBJ2-1
CASSQRGGQPQHF	TRBV5-1	TRBJ1-5
CASSEVGGTEAFF	TRBV6-1	TRBJ1-1
CASSQDRISNQPQHF	TRBV12-3/TRBV12-4	TRBJ1-5
CASSETFTGGYGYTF	TRBV10-2	TRBJ1-2
CASRFGQENTEAFF	TRBV5-1	TRBJ1-1
CASSFPSGSAEQYF	TRBV7-9	TRBJ2-7
CASSVGVFAKNIQYF	TRBV2	TRBJ2-4
CASSLPLETQYF	TRBV7-9	TRBJ2-5
CSAIAGTGANEQFF	TRBV20-1	TRBJ2-1
CASSLTQSNEQFF	TRBV7-3	TRBJ2-1
CASSPARSGTGYGYTF	TRBV3-1	TRBJ1-2
CASSWNRGSYNEQFF	TRBV7-3	TRBJ2-1
CASSPPGTSGGNEQFF	TRBV12-3/TRBV12-4	TRBJ2-1
CSARDVPLTMDYTF	TRBV20-1	TRBJ1-2
CASSHHETGGYTGELFF	TRBV4-2	TRBJ2-2
CASSVSLRAFF	TRBV2	TRBJ1-1
CASSQQGSSNQPQHF	TRBV2	TRBJ1-5
CAFCHRWGQGVLAPEAFF	TRBV2	TRBJ1-1
CSVDLVDGGYTF	TRBV29-1	TRBJ1-2
CASSQDRRTGELFF	TRBV3-1	TRBJ2-2
CSARDSWTGRASEQYF	TRBV20-1	TRBJ2-7
CASSEPPSTSTYEQYF	TRBV2	TRBJ2-7
CASRTDRVNQPQHF	TRBV12-3/TRBV12-4	TRBJ1-5
CASSFTGAKETQYF	TRBV7-6	TRBJ2-5
CSAGQGAEVDEQFF	TRBV29-1	TRBJ2-1
CASSEKGTMNTEAFF	TRBV6-1	TRBJ1-1
CASSLVGGASTDTQYF	TRBV5-1	TRBJ2-3
CASSKQGQETQYF	TRBV28	TRBJ2-5
CASSQGGDSGANVLTF	TRBV6-1	TRBJ2-6